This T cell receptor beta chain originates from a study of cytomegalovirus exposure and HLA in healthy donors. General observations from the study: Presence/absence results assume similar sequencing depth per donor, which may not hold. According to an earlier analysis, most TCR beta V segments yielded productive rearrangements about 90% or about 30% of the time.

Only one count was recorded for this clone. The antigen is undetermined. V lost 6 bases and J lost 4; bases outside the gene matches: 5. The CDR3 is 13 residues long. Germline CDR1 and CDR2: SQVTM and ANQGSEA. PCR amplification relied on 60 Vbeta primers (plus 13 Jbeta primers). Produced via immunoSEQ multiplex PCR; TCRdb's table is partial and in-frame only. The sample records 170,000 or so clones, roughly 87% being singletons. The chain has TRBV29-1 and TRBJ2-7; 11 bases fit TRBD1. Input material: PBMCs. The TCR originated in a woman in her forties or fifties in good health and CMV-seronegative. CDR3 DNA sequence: TGCAGCGTAGGACAGGGGGCGAGGTACGAGCAGTACTTC. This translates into CSVGQGARYEQYF.